The 12 T cell receptor beta chains below were found in one sample sequenced in a study of molecular identifiers for immune sequencing clone quantification. TCRdb passed the PCR reads through MiXCR, listing each CDR3 protein once. The sample lists a few hundred thousand distinct CDR3 sequences, about 25% occurring once. The sample consisted of naive CD8+ T cells from blood, with Jurkat cell RNA spiked in. Specified subset: FACS-sorted CD8+CD4-CCR7+CD45RA+ naive T cells. The source is a human donor in good health. Some libraries in this study had Jurkat cell RNA spiked in.

This clonotype was detected a few times. V gene TRBV29-1 combines with J gene TRBJ2-1; 9 positions match TRBD1. This CDR3 has 15 amino acids. V was clipped by 2 bases and J by 8 bases; unmatched bases: 10. CDR1 and CDR2 from the germline V gene are SQVTM and ANQGSEA. The CDR3 protein is CSVERGTGYYDEQFF. CDR3 DNA: TGCAGCGTTGAAAGAGGGACAGGGTATTACGATGAGCAGTTCTTC.

With respect to this clonotype: This could be a read error, since a much larger clone is one nucleotide away. The gene calls are TRBV13 and TRBJ2-1; TRBD2 agrees at 7 bases. Germline-derived CDR1 and CDR2 are PRHDT and FYEKMQ (reference sequence). The V and J ends lost 3 bases and 7 bases, in that order; junction bases with no gene match: 9. The CDR3 spans 15 residues. CDR3 nucleotide sequence: TGTGCCAGCAGCTTTGCCATTAGCGGGTCAAATGAGCAGTTCTTC. It yields the protein CASSFAISGSNEQFF.

Regarding this clonotype: One junction end does not reproduce the germline sequence, and a read error may be involved. The chain joins TRBV29-1 to TRBJ2-7, with TRBD2 as a possible D gene (5 bases). There are 12 residues in the CDR3. From germline, CDR1 is SQVTM and CDR2 ANQGSEA. The CDR3 loop is CSVEVLAYEQSF. CDR3 nucleotides: TGCAGCGTCGAGGTCCTAGCCTACGAGCAGTCCTTC.

The V gene is TRBV2, the J gene TRBJ2-1; D unclear. Germline lookup yields CDR1 SNHLY and CDR2 FYNNEI. The V and J ends lost 7 bases and 3 bases respectively, with 16 bases between them. The CDR3 contains 15 residues. CDR3 DNA sequence: TGTGCCAGCAAAGACACCGCAACTATCTACAATGAGCAGTTCTTC. Residues: CASKDTATIYNEQFF.

This clonotype appeared once. It may be a read error: a sequence one base away is much more abundant. CDR3 loop: CSVADNDYERYF. CDR3 in DNA: TGCAGCGTTGCGGACAACGACTACGAGCGGTACTTC. J is TRBJ2-7 and V is TRBV29-1; D tentatively reads TRBD1 or TRBD2 (5 bases each). Germline CDR1 SQVTM, CDR2 ANQGSEA. CDR3 length equals 12 residues.

Only a few counts were recorded for this clonotype. Since a much larger clone is just one base distant, this may be a read error. The J gene is TRBJ2-5, the V gene TRBV23-1; the D is unclear. TRBV23-1 is treated as an ORF (open reading frame) with a function not yet certain. This CDR3 is built from 16 residues. CDR3 in amino acids: CASSQSRTEYQATQYF. The CDR3 bases are TGCGCCAGCAGTCAATCCAGGACGGAGTACCAAGCGACCCAGTACTTC.

This clonotype appeared many times. The V call is TRBV4-1, the J call TRBJ1-1, with 11 bases identical to TRBD1. Per the germline V gene, CDR1 is MGHRA and CDR2 is YSYEKL. The length of the CDR3 is 14 residues. V lost 4 bases, J lost 7 bases, and 5 bases stayed unmatched. In nucleotides, the CDR3 is TGCGCCAGCAGCCCCGGACAGGGGGCGAGTGAAGCTTTCTTT. As protein: CASSPGQGASEAFF.

This clonotype was observed a handful of times. The rearrangement joins TRBV19 to TRBJ2-1; D not certain. CDR1 and CDR2 from the germline V gene are LNHDA and SQIVND (reference sequence). CDR3 length equals 14 residues. The V end lost 2 bases, the J end lost 1 base, and 6 bases lay between the germline ends. The DNA of the CDR3 is TGTGCCAGTAGTATATTGGAGTCCTACAATGAGCAGTTCTTC. Translated, it gives CASSILESYNEQFF.

This clonotype was recorded a few times. The rearrangement links TRBV7-6 to TRBJ2-6; the D gene is possibly TRBD1 (5 bases). V was pared by 2 bases and J by 0 bases, with 17 bases between. Germline values: CDR1 SGHVS, CDR2 FNYEAQ. The CDR3 spans 19 residues. As DNA, the CDR3 is TGTGCCAGCAGCTTATTTGGTTTAGGGGCCCTCTCTGGGGCCAACGTCCTGACTTTC. Its protein product is CASSLFGLGALSGANVLTF.

The table lists this clonotype with many counts. V is TRBV2 and J is TRBJ2-5; a possible D gene is TRBD1 (6 bases). Trimming pared 3 bases from V and 5 bases from J, leaving 16 bases between. The germline V gene has CDR1 SNHLY and CDR2 FYNNEI. CDR3 size: 15 residues. DNA for the CDR3: TGTGCCAGCAGTGACAGGGGCCTTCTTTCTGAGACCCAGTACTTC. Its translation: CASSDRGLLSETQYF.

This clonotype was observed many times. The chain carries TRBV7-2 and TRBJ2-1; no definite D call. Looked up from germline, CDR1 is SGHTA and CDR2 is FQGNSA. CDR3 size: 12 residues. V dropped 1 base and J dropped 6 bases, with 4 bases sitting between them. The CDR3 coding sequence is TGTGCCAGCAGCTTAGTCTCCAATGAGCAGTTCTTC. Amino acids: CASSLVSNEQFF.

This clonotype was detected ten times or more. This chain uses TRBV29-1 with TRBJ2-3; 9 nucleotides line up with TRBD2. Germline V lookup: CDR1 SQVTM, CDR2 ANQGSEA. V shed 4 bases and J 5 bases; nucleotides not matched to a gene: 7. CDR3 length: 14 amino acids. The chain's CDR3 is CSVAGGGAGDTQYF. DNA for the CDR3: TGCAGCGTTGCGGGCGGGGGGGCCGGAGATACGCAGTATTTT.